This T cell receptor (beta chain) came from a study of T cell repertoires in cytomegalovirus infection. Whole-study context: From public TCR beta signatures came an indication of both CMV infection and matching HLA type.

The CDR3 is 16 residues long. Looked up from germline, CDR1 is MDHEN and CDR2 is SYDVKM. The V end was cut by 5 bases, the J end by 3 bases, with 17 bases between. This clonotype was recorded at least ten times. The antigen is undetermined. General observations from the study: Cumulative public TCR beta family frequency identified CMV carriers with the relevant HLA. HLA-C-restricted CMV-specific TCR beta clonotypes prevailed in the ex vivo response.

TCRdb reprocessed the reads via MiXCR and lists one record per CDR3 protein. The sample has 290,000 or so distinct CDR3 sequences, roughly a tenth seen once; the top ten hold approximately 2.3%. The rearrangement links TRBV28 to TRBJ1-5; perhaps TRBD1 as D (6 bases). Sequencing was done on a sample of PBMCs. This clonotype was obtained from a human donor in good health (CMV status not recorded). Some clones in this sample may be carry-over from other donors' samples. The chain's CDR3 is CASSLDRDTYNQPQHF. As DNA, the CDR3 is TGTGCCAGCAGTCTCGACCGGGACACCTACAATCAGCCCCAGCATTTT.